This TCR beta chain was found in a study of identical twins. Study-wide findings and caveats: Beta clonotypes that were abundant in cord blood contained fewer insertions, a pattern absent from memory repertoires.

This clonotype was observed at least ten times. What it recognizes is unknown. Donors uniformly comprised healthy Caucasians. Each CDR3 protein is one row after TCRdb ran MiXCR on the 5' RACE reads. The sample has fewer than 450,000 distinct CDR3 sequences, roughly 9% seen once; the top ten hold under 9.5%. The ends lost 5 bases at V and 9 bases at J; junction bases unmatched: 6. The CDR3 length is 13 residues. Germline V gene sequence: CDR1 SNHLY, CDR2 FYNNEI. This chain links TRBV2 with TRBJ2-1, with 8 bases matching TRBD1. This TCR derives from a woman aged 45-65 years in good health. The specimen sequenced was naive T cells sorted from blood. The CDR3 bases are TGTGCCAGCAGTACCTGGACAGGGTTTGAGCAGTTCTTC. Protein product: CASSTWTGFEQFF.